This is a list of T cell receptor beta chains from one sample in a study of T cell responses to AZD1222 COVID-19 vaccine. The data were produced by immunoSEQ multiplex PCR, yet TCRdb's version contains in-frame clones alone and is incomplete. The table records fewer than 50,000 clones, over 60% of them present only once. Sample: peripheral blood, taken on day 0 of AZD1222 vaccination. The receptors derive from an adult in good health. The CDR3 runs from the conserved cysteine through the conserved F or W. Fields, in order: V gene, D gene, clone size, J gene, CDR3 DNA, CDR3 protein. D genes are given only for firm matches. Size is omitted from some rows. Given values are once, few, many or a class for expanded clones.

TRBV10-2,.,.,TRBJ1-1,TGCGCCAGCAGTTACCAAGAGGAAGCTTTCTTT,CASSYQEEAFF
TRBV28,.,.,TRBJ2-7,TGTGCCAGCAGTTTATTGGCAGGGGCCTACGAGCAGTACTTC,CASSLLAGAYEQYF
TRBV4-3,.,.,TRBJ2-1,TGCGCCAGCAGTACGTCCTGGGTTGGTTCGAATGAGCAGTTCTTC,CASSTSWVGSNEQFF
TRBV2,.,.,TRBJ1-1,TGTGCCAGCAGCCCCGGACGGAACACTGAAGCTTTCTTT,CASSPGRNTEAFF
TRBV5-1,TRBD1,.,TRBJ1-2,TGCGCCAGCAGCCAAGGGACAGGGGGAGGCTATGGCTACACCTTC,CASSQGTGGGYGYTF
TRBV7-6,.,.,TRBJ2-5,TGTGCCAGCAGCTTAGCAGGGGGTCCTTCGGAGACCCAGTACTTC,CASSLAGGPSETQYF
TRBV2,TRBD2,.,TRBJ2-3,TGTGCCATCCCAGGGCGGGGGGGCGCCCTTGAGACGCAGTATTTT,CAIPGRGGALETQYF
TRBV18,.,.,TRBJ2-7,TGTGCCAGCTCACCGAATACGGACAGTTACGAGCAGTACTTC,CASSPNTDSYEQYF
TRBV4-3,TRBD1,.,TRBJ1-2,TGCGCCAGCAGCGCCCGACAGGGGGCAGGTGGCTACACCTTC,CASSARQGAGGYTF
TRBV6-2/TRBV6-3,.,.,TRBJ2-3,TGTGCCAGCAGTTACTCCGGGAACACAGATACGCAGTATTTT,CASSYSGNTDTQYF
TRBV6-5,TRBD2,.,TRBJ2-7,TGTGCCAGCAGTTACGCCTGGACTAGCGGCTCCTACGAGCAGTACTTC,CASSYAWTSGSYEQYF
TRBV9,TRBD2,.,TRBJ2-5,TGTGCCAGCAGCCCGGGACTAGCGGAAAAAGAGACCCAGTACTTC,CASSPGLAEKETQYF
TRBV18,.,.,TRBJ2-3,TGTGCCAGCTCACCTGCCGCCCGGGGGTCCGCTAGCACAGATACGCAGTATTTT,CASSPAARGSASTDTQYF
TRBV6-1,.,.,TRBJ1-4,TGTGCCAGCAGTGATTCTGGTAATGAAAAACTGTTTTTT,CASSDSGNEKLFF
TRBV5-4,.,.,TRBJ1-2,TGTGCCAGCAGCTTTCCCAGGGCGGTGGCCTATGGCTACACCTTC,CASSFPRAVAYGYTF
TRBV29-1,TRBD2,.,TRBJ2-1,TGCAGCGTTGAAGTCAGCGGGGGTGGGGAGCAGTTCTTC,CSVEVSGGGEQFF
TRBV5-1,.,.,TRBJ2-7,TGCGCCAGCAGCTTGGGACGATCTTCCTCCGAGCAGTACTTC,CASSLGRSSSEQYF
TRBV7-8,.,.,TRBJ1-3,TGTGCCAGCAGCTTCGACAGTGGAAACACCATATATTTT,CASSFDSGNTIYF
TRBV6-1,TRBD1,.,TRBJ1-4,TGTGCCAGCAGTGAAGCTTGGGGACAGGGTAATGAAAAACTGTTTTTT,CASSEAWGQGNEKLFF
TRBV6-5,.,.,TRBJ1-5,TGTGCCAGCAGGCGGGGGGCCCAAACCAATCAGCCCCAGCATTTT,CASRRGAQTNQPQHF
TRBV28,.,few,TRBJ1-5,TGTGCCAGCACTCCCGCCGGGACGGAGGAACAGCCCCAGCATTTT,CASTPAGTEEQPQHF
TRBV19,.,.,TRBJ1-4,TGTGCCAGTAGATCGGAGGTTAGAACTAATGAAAAACTGTTTTTT,CASRSEVRTNEKLFF
TRBV5-4,.,.,TRBJ1-2,TGTGCCAGCAGCTTGAGGCTTCAGGAGCCTAACTATGGCTACACCTTC,CASSLRLQEPNYGYTF
TRBV15,.,once,TRBJ2-3,TGTGCCACCAGCAGAGGTGGGCCCGGCACAGATACGCAGTATTTT,CATSRGGPGTDTQYF
TRBV5-6,TRBD1,.,TRBJ1-2,TGTGCCAGCAGCGGAACGGGACAGGCTAACTATGGCTACACCTTC,CASSGTGQANYGYTF
TRBV5-8,.,once,TRBJ1-5,TGTGCCAGCAGCCGCAACGACAGACTGAGACAGCCCCAGCATTTT,CASSRNDRLRQPQHF
TRBV5-1,.,.,TRBJ1-4,TGCGCCAGCAGCTTGGTCGGAGAGAATGAAAAACTGTTTTTT,CASSLVGENEKLFF
TRBV28,.,medium-sized,TRBJ1-2,TGTGCCAGCAGTCCTGGACAATTCCTCTATGGCTACACCTTC,CASSPGQFLYGYTF
TRBV7-6,TRBD1,.,TRBJ2-7,TGTGCCAGCAGCTCACCGGGACAGGGGAGCGAGCAGTACTTC,CASSSPGQGSEQYF
TRBV3-1/TRBV3-2,.,few,TRBJ1-3,TGTGCCAGCAGCCAAGACGCCTCTGGAAACACCATATATTTT,CASSQDASGNTIYF
TRBV5-8,TRBD2,.,TRBJ2-4,TGTGCCAGCAGGGAAGCGGGAGAAAACATTCAGTACTTC,CASREAGENIQYF
TRBV5-1,.,.,TRBJ2-5,TGCGCCAGCAGCTTGGGCGGACCAGAAACCCAGTACTTC,CASSLGGPETQYF
TRBV10-3,TRBD1,.,TRBJ1-2,TGTGCCACCGGACAGGGGGCAGACGGAGACTATGGCTACACCTTC,CATGQGADGDYGYTF
TRBV3-1/TRBV3-2,.,.,TRBJ2-1,TGTGCCAGCAGCCAAAACGGCGGCTTGAACTCCTACAATGAGCAGTTCTTC,CASSQNGGLNSYNEQFF
TRBV6-2/TRBV6-3,.,.,TRBJ2-7,TGTGCCAGCAGCCTTTACGGCGCTCACTACTCCTACGAGCAGTACTTC,CASSLYGAHYSYEQYF
TRBV10-1,.,few,TRBJ2-1,TGCGCCAGCAATTCGGACGTTTTCAATGAGCAGTTCTTC,CASNSDVFNEQFF
TRBV6-5,.,.,TRBJ1-2,TGTGCCAGCAGTTACTCAGGGATTTCAGCTAACTATGGCTACACCTTC,CASSYSGISANYGYTF
TRBV2,.,.,TRBJ2-1,TGTGCCAGCAGGGTGGGGCAGGGTTTATCCAATGAGCAGTTCTTC,CASRVGQGLSNEQFF
TRBV7-8,.,.,TRBJ2-2,TGTGCCAGCAGCCCCGAACCTAGCCGCAACCTGGGCGGGGAGCTGTTTTTT,CASSPEPSRNLGGELFF
TRBV24-1,.,medium-sized,TRBJ2-2,TGTGCCACCAGGGGTAGGGTCCCCGGGGAGCTGTTTTTT,CATRGRVPGELFF
TRBV2,.,.,TRBJ1-4,TGTGCCAGCAGTGAAAATGGAGTCCTCCGTGCAACTAATGAAAAACTGTTTTTT,CASSENGVLRATNEKLFF
TRBV2,.,.,TRBJ1-1,TGTGCCAGCAGTGTTAGTACGGGGGGGAACACTGAAGCTTTCTTT,CASSVSTGGNTEAFF
TRBV6-6,.,.,TRBJ1-1,TGTGCCAGCAGTCAGGAGGGGAACACTGAAGCTTTCTTT,CASSQEGNTEAFF
TRBV19,.,few,TRBJ1-4,TGTGCCAGTAGTATCCAGGGTCTCTCTAATGAAAAACTGTTTTTT,CASSIQGLSNEKLFF
TRBV7-8,.,.,TRBJ2-7,TGTGCCAGCAGCCTTCGGCGGATGGGCTACGAGCAGTACTTC,CASSLRRMGYEQYF
TRBV18,.,.,TRBJ1-1,TGTGCCAGCTCACAGGCTATGAACACTGAAGCTTTCTTT,CASSQAMNTEAFF
TRBV19,TRBD1,.,TRBJ2-1,TGTGCCAGTAGTCCGCTCTCAGGGGGTTACTACAATGAGCAGTTCTTC,CASSPLSGGYYNEQFF
TRBV5-1,.,few,TRBJ1-3,TGCGCCAGCAGCCTATACCCCGGGCTCCCGGGGGACACCATATATTTT,CASSLYPGLPGDTIYF
TRBV15,.,few,TRBJ2-7,TGTGCCACCAGCAGAGGGGGGGAAACAGCCTACGAGCAGTACTTC,CATSRGGETAYEQYF
TRBV11-3,TRBD2,.,TRBJ2-5,TGTGCCAGCAGCCAATGGGGGGGGTTGGAGACCCAGTACTTC,CASSQWGGLETQYF
TRBV3-1/TRBV3-2,.,.,TRBJ1-1,TGTGCCAGCAGCCAAGATGGAACAGGGATGAACACTGAAGCTTTCTTT,CASSQDGTGMNTEAFF
TRBV7-7,TRBD1,.,TRBJ1-1,TGTGCCAGCAGCTATGACAGGGGGCCCACTGAAGCTTTCTTT,CASSYDRGPTEAFF
TRBV5-1,TRBD2,.,TRBJ2-1,TGCGCCAGCAGCTTGGTGGGACTAGCGGGGGGGCCAAGCCATGAGCAGTTCTTC,CASSLVGLAGGPSHEQFF